Shown below are 23 T cell receptor beta chains from a single sample sequenced in a study of OX40 agonist ivuxolimab in advanced cancers. Sequencing was performed with immunoSEQ multiplex PCR; in TCRdb, only in-frame clones are kept and a portion is missing. The repertoire holds tens of thousands of clones, with about 80% as singletons. The sequenced sample was CD4+ or CD8+ T cells sorted from blood, obtained in a trial of the OX40 agonist ivuxolimab. The receptors were sampled from an adult with an advanced solid tumor such as melanoma, head and neck, liver or kidney cancer.

The chain is built from TRBV29-1 and TRBJ1-4; maybe TRBD1 (6 bases). Germline-derived CDR1 and CDR2 are SQVTM and ANQGSEA. This CDR3 has 13 amino acids. V lost 5 bases and J 8 bases, leaving 15 bases between the germline ends. CDR3 coding DNA: TGCAGCGTTAGGCAGGGGAAAAAGGAAAAACTGTTTTTT. Translating it yields CSVRQGKKEKLFF. The variable domain in full, completed from reference TRBV29-1 and TRBJ1-4, reads SAVISQKPSRDICQRGTSLTIQCQVDSQVTMMFWYRQQPGQSLTLIATANQGSEATYESGFVIDKFPISRPNLTFSTLTVSNMSPEDSSIYLCSVRQGKKEKLFFGSGTQLSVL.

This clone appeared a few times. This chain connects TRBV18 to TRBJ1-1, with D perhaps TRBD1 (5 bases). With 1 base removed from V and 4 bases from J, the gap between germline ends came to 13 bases. The length of the CDR3 is 15 residues. Germline lookup yields CDR1 KGHSH and CDR2 LQKENI. DNA for the CDR3: TGTGCCAGCTCACCACTAGGTGGGACGGGCACTGAAGCTTTCTTT. Translated: CASSPLGGTGTEAFF.

The chain has TRBV19 and TRBJ2-3; D gene uncertain. CDR1 and CDR2 from the germline V gene are LNHDA and SQIVND (reference sequence). V lost 5 bases, J lost 2 bases, and 11 bases lay in between. This CDR3 has 14 amino acids. The CDR3 reads CASSVSRTTDTQYF. The CDR3 DNA reads TGTGCCAGTAGTGTATCCCGGACCACAGATACGCAGTATTTT. The whole variable domain, remainder taken from reference TRBV19 and TRBJ2-3, is DGGITQSPKYLFRKEGQNVTLSCEQNLNHDAMYWYRQDPGQGLRLIYYSQIVNDFQKGDIAEGYSVSREKKESFPLTVTSAQKNPTAFYLCASSVSRTTDTQYFGPGTRLTVL.

The chain employs TRBV6-5 and TRBJ2-7, with D hard to call. This CDR3 has 11 residues. Trimming shortened V by 6 bases and J by 2 bases, and 5 bases separated the two germline ends. In germline, CDR1 is MNHEY, CDR2 SVGAGI. In DNA, the CDR3 is TGTGCCAGCAGCCATACCTACGAGCAGTACTTC. As protein: CASSHTYEQYF.

The chain uses TRBV5-1 and TRBJ1-1, with 9 bases that match TRBD1. Germline V gives CDR1 SGHRS, CDR2 YFSETQ. J was trimmed by 6 bases and V by 5 bases; bases with no gene match: 8. This CDR3 comprises 14 residues. The CDR3 here is CASSPDRGLAEAFF. For the CDR3, the DNA is TGCGCCAGCAGTCCCGACAGGGGGTTAGCTGAAGCTTTCTTT. Drawing the rest from reference TRBV5-1 and TRBJ1-1, the complete variable domain is KAGVTQTPRYLIKTRGQQVTLSCSPISGHRSVSWYQQTPGQGLQFLFEYFSETQRNKGNFPGRFSGRQFSNSRSEMNVSTLELGDSALYLCASSPDRGLAEAFFGQGTRLTVV.

This clone was detected once. The V and J genes are TRBV7-9 and TRBJ2-1; weak D call: TRBD1 (6 bases). The CDR3 runs 14 residues. V dropped 5 bases and J dropped 3 bases, with 11 bases sitting between them. Germline lookup yields CDR1 SEHNR and CDR2 FQNEAQ (reference sequence). The CDR3 protein is CASSPPDSYNEQFF. CDR3 sequence (DNA): TGTGCCAGCAGCCCCCCGGACAGCTACAATGAGCAGTTCTTC.

In its sample, this clone was seen a few times. V is TRBV9 and J is TRBJ2-1; 9 bases are a match to TRBD1. Germline trimming cut 3 bases from V and 9 bases from J; bases unmatched to any gene: 13. Germline assignment: CDR1 SGDLS and CDR2 YYNGEE. There are 16 residues in the CDR3. The CDR3 sequence is CASSARPGQGPVEQFF. CDR3 coding DNA: TGTGCCAGCAGCGCCCGACCGGGACAGGGACCGGTTGAGCAGTTCTTC.

In this sample, this clone turned up once. The J gene is TRBJ1-1, the V gene TRBV2; D gene unclear. Germline CDR1 and CDR2: SNHLY and FYNNEI. Trimming removed 5 bases from V and 5 bases from J, with 15 bases in between. The CDR3 is 14 residues long. Written as DNA, the CDR3 is TGTGCCAGCAGTCCTCCTCGAGGAGGAACTGAAGCTTTCTTT. Its protein product is CASSPPRGGTEAFF.

The genes are TRBV12-5 and TRBJ1-6, with D possibly TRBD1 on 5 matching bases. The germline gives CDR1 LGHNT, CDR2 FRNRAP. This CDR3 is 15 amino acids long. V was pared by 7 bases and J by 7 bases, with 17 bases between. The CDR3 sequence is CASAREGTLNSPLHF. CDR3 DNA: TGTGCTAGTGCGCGGGAGGGGACCCTAAATTCACCCCTCCACTTT.

This chain connects TRBV4-1 to TRBJ2-1, with unresolved D. The CDR3 is 15 amino acids. The germline V gene encodes CDR1 MGHRA and CDR2 YSYEKL. Trimming took off 0 bases at V and 2 bases at J, with 8 bases between the two ends. DNA of the CDR3: TGCGCCAGCAGCCAAGAAATTCTGGCCTACAATGAGCAGTTCTTC. It is translated as CASSQEILAYNEQFF.

The chain links TRBV29-1 to TRBJ2-5, with 10 nucleotides matching TRBD2. Germline CDR1 SQVTM, CDR2 ANQGSEA. This CDR3 is built from 13 residues. The junction had 6 bases not matched to a gene; V was cut back by 7 bases and J by 4 bases. For the CDR3, the DNA is TGCAGCGCACCTAGCGGGAGTGGAGAGACCCAGTACTTC. It yields the protein CSAPSGSGETQYF.

V gene TRBV19 combines with J gene TRBJ2-7; 10 nucleotides line up with TRBD1. The CDR3 has 14 amino acids. V gave up 5 bases and J gave up 6 bases; unmatched junction bases: 7. The V gene's germline CDR1 is LNHDA and CDR2 SQIVND (reference sequence). The CDR3 DNA reads TGTGCCAGTAGTCTCGGGACAGGGGCGGGCGAGCAGTACTTC. Its protein is CASSLGTGAGEQYF.

The chain links TRBV5-6 to TRBJ2-3; D gene uncertain. V lost 3 bases and J lost 7, with 9 bases in between. The CDR3 is 12 amino acids. The V gene's germline CDR1 is SGHDT and CDR2 YYEEEE. The CDR3 nucleotides read TGTGCCAGCAGCTCGTTGCACTATACGCAGTATTTT. It codes for CASSSLHYTQYF.

The sample holds one count of this clone. V and J are TRBV9 and TRBJ1-1; 7 nucleotides agree with TRBD1. This CDR3 comprises 16 residues. Germline CDR1 and CDR2: SGDLS and YYNGEE. V lost 1 base to trimming and J lost 2 bases; unmatched junction nucleotides: 8. DNA of the CDR3: TGTGCCAGCAGCGTAAGGCAGGGGGAGTTCAACACTGAAGCTTTCTTT. It specifies CASSVRQGEFNTEAFF. The full variable domain, with the rest looked up from reference TRBV9 and TRBJ1-1, is DSGVTQTPKHLITATGQRVTLRCSPRSGDLSVYWYQQSLDQGLQFLIQYYNGEERAKGNILERFSAQQFPDLHSELNLSSLELGDSALYFCASSVRQGEFNTEAFFGQGTRLTVV.

This clone has a single count. This chain links TRBV7-8 with TRBJ1-5, with D uncertain. CDR1 and CDR2 (germline): SGHVS, FQNEAQ. Trimming removed 4 bases from V and 0 bases from J, with 10 bases in between. The CDR3 is 15 amino acids. The chain's CDR3 is CASSWREDSNQPQHF. CDR3 nucleotides: TGTGCCAGCAGCTGGAGAGAAGATAGCAATCAGCCCCAGCATTTT.

The V call is TRBV5-6, the J call TRBJ1-5, with D possibly being TRBD1 (6 bases). The CDR3 spans 15 residues. CDR1 is SGHDT, CDR2 YYEEEE, per germline. The ends were cut back, 2 bases at V and 7 bases at J, with 16 bases in the middle. Here the CDR3 DNA reads TGTGCCAGCAGCTTATGGGGGGCTAGAGGGCAGCCCCAGCATTTT. Protein sequence: CASSLWGARGQPQHF. Drawing the rest from reference TRBV5-6 and TRBJ1-5, the complete variable domain is DAGVTQSPTHLIKTRGQQVTLRCSPKSGHDTVSWYQQALGQGPQFIFQYYEEEERQRGNFPDRFSGHQFPNYSSELNVNALLLGDSALYLCASSLWGARGQPQHFGDGTRLSIL.

The V call is TRBV18, the J call TRBJ2-1; TRBD2 aligns across 10 bases. J lost 9 bases, V lost 2 bases, and 19 bases had no gene match. Looked up from germline, CDR1 is KGHSH and CDR2 is LQKENI. The CDR3 is made up of 19 amino acids. CDR3 region: CASSPKIGLAGATRLEQFF. The CDR3 DNA follows: TGTGCCAGCTCACCAAAGATAGGGCTAGCGGGGGCTACTCGACTTGAGCAGTTCTTC.

This rearrangement joins TRBV7-3 to TRBJ1-2; 7 nucleotides agree with TRBD1. J gave up 6 bases and V 5 bases, and 9 bases lay outside the gene matches. The CDR3 covers 14 residues. The germline CDR1 and CDR2 sequences are SGHTA and FQGTGA. CDR3 in amino acids: CASSLGGDSHGYTF. The CDR3 DNA sequence: TGTGCCAGCAGCCTAGGGGGCGACTCCCATGGCTACACCTTC.

The V call is TRBV9, the J call TRBJ2-5, with 9 bases identical to TRBD1. V gave up 0 bases and J gave up 4 bases; unmatched junction bases: 13. Germline-derived CDR1 and CDR2 are SGDLS and YYNGEE. This CDR3 has 18 amino acids. The CDR3 sequence is CASSVATGGAVKRETQYF. CDR3 nucleotide sequence: TGTGCCAGCAGCGTAGCTACAGGGGGCGCGGTTAAAAGAGAGACCCAGTACTTC. The full variable domain, with the rest looked up from reference TRBV9 and TRBJ2-5, is DSGVTQTPKHLITATGQRVTLRCSPRSGDLSVYWYQQSLDQGLQFLIQYYNGEERAKGNILERFSAQQFPDLHSELNLSSLELGDSALYFCASSVATGGAVKRETQYFGPGTRLLVL.

The CDR3 sequence: CASSPRLGNSGNTIYF. The CDR3 DNA sequence: TGTGCCAGCTCACCACGCCTTGGGAACTCTGGAAACACCATATATTTT. The gene calls are TRBV18 and TRBJ1-3; D is unclear. Germline CDR1 KGHSH, CDR2 LQKENI. Trimming left V 1 base short and J 0 bases short, with 10 bases between. The CDR3 runs 16 residues.

This chain links TRBV7-3 with TRBJ2-1; either TRBD1 or TRBD2 may fit D (5 bases each). The V gene's germline CDR1 is SGHTA and CDR2 FQGTGA. V lost 3 bases and J 0 bases, leaving 12 bases between the germline ends. CDR3 length equals 16 residues. Here the CDR3 reads CASSFKGTNSYNEQFF. Written as DNA, the CDR3 is TGTGCCAGCAGCTTTAAGGGGACGAACTCCTACAATGAGCAGTTCTTC.

The chain links TRBV5-4 to TRBJ1-1, with no clear D. The CDR3 length is 12 residues. CDR1 and CDR2 from the germline V gene are SGHNT and YYREEE (reference sequence). The ends were cut back, 4 bases at V and 3 bases at J, with 7 bases in the middle. As DNA, the CDR3 is TGTGCCAGCAGCCCCCGAGACACTGAAGCTTTCTTT. Translated: CASSPRDTEAFF.

This chain connects TRBV10-3 to TRBJ1-1, with TRBD1 identical over 7 bases. Germline trimming cut 8 bases from V and 2 bases from J; bases unmatched to any gene: 5. Germline loops: CDR1 ENHRY, CDR2 SYGVKD. The CDR3 extends over 13 amino acids. The CDR3 DNA reads as TGTGCCATCGGAGGACAGGTCAACACTGAAGCTTTCTTT. Translation: CAIGGQVNTEAFF.